This T cell receptor (beta chain) was recovered during a study of blood T cell repertoires in COVID-19. Study as a whole: Sites in the United States, Italy and Spain provided acute and convalescent COVID-19 samples. Nucleic acid was either cDNA or gDNA, and it came from T cells, B-cell-depleted T cells, or PBMCs.

Under the authors' procedure: From reference gene primer amplification, estimates of nucleated cell counts were derived. Libraries were prepared by immunoSEQ multiplex PCR; TCRdb keeps only in-frame clonotypes and omits some of them. The V and J calls and the clone size are those of that table, but D and trimming were determined from the DNA. The table includes 120,000 or so clones, over 70% detected once. CDR3 size: 14 residues. The germline CDR1 and CDR2 sequences are SGHAT and FQNNGV. V shed 2 bases and J 7 bases; nucleotides not matched to a gene: 4. The sequencing sample was made of peripheral blood. This chain uses TRBV11-2 with TRBJ1-2, with TRBD1 matching 10 bases. This TCR was recovered from a woman in her sixties or seventies with acute or convalescent COVID-19. CDR3 coding DNA: TGTGCCAGCAGCTTAACCCGGACAGGGGGTGGCTACACCTTC. Encoded protein: CASSLTRTGGGYTF.